This T cell receptor (beta chain) was captured in a study of T cell responses to AZD1222 COVID-19 vaccine. Study in general: Second-dose intervals near 4 or 12 weeks were combined.

This CDR3 spans 16 amino acids. V lost 6 bases to trimming and J lost 1 base; unmatched junction nucleotides: 11. Germline V gene data show CDR1 as MNHNS and CDR2 as SASEGT. A note on this clone: Its antigen is as yet unknown.

Overall study results and limits: Clonal diversity may have been underestimated in mostly white British donors. Dominant at 160-218 and 743-854, vaccine-associated CD4 TCRs also spanned spike.

Assay used: immunoSEQ multiplex PCR; TCRdb lists only in-frame clones, some missing. This sample yields tens of thousands of clones, of which approximately 80% are seen a single time; around 20% belongs to the top ten. This clonotype was obtained from an adult in good health. This chain joins TRBV6-1 and TRBJ1-1; 7 bases fit TRBD1. The sequenced sample was peripheral blood, obtained on day 0 of AZD1222 vaccination. CDR3 sequence: CASRESLSGGNTEAFF. CDR3 DNA sequence: TGTGCCAGCAGGGAATCACTTTCAGGGGGGAACACTGAAGCTTTCTTT.